This T cell receptor (beta chain) was obtained from a study of blood T cell repertoires in COVID-19. Overall study context: Acute-phase and convalescent COVID-19 samples originated in the United States, Italy and Spain. T cells, B-cell-depleted T cells, or PBMCs supplied cDNA or gDNA.

Methods used by the authors: Reference gene primer amplification gave nucleated cell count estimates. Profiling relied on immunoSEQ multiplex PCR, and the TCRdb table lists in-frame clones only, not all of them. V and J calls and clone size are those listed in that table; D and trimming were worked out from the DNA. This table has 95,000 to 150,000 clones, 55% to 75% appearing once. CDR1 is SGHAT and CDR2 is FQDESV in the germline V gene (reference sequence). V dropped 5 bases and J dropped 4 bases, with 17 bases sitting between them. The CDR3 loop spans 15 amino acids. At least ten counts were recorded for this clone.

This sequence was found in a woman between 70 and 85 years old with acute or convalescent COVID-19. The V call is TRBV11-1, the J call TRBJ2-5, with TRBD1 as a possible D gene (6 bases). The sequenced sample consisted of peripheral blood. As DNA, the CDR3 is TGTGCCAGCAGCCCAGGGACACCGGGCGGAGAGACCCAGTACTTC. Its translation: CASSPGTPGGETQYF.